Listed here are 13 T cell receptor beta chains from one sample, sequenced in a study of T cells in localized non-small cell lung cancer (dated by TCRdb to the early 2020s). Receptor libraries were prepared by the immunoSEQ multiplex PCR assay. This is the immuneACCESS table as TCRdb keeps it, with only in-frame sequences that have V and J called. A part of the clones is gone; compared with another copy, unresolved V genes explain less than half, and the rest is unexplained. This sample is represented by tens of thousands of clones; around 86% of them were singletons. In total, the top ten clones hold around 7% of the sample. The source material was peripheral blood, sampled before any cancer treatment. The origin of the receptors is a woman aged 18 to 55 with stage III lung adenocarcinoma.

The V and J genes are TRBV30 and TRBJ1-6; no clear D gene. Germline CDR1 reads GTSNPN; CDR2 reads SVGIG (reference sequence). Deletions cut 0 bases from V and 0 bases from J, with 9 bases between. The length of the CDR3 is 16 residues. CDR3 region: CAWSVPHSSYNSPLHF. CDR3 nucleotide sequence: TGTGCCTGGAGTGTACCCCACAGCTCCTATAATTCACCCCTCCACTTT. The full variable domain, completed using reference TRBV30 and TRBJ1-6, is SQTIHQWPATLVQPVGSPLSLECTVEGTSNPNLYWYRQAAGRGLQLLFYSVGIGQISSEVPQNLSASRPQDRQFILSSKKLLLSDSGFYLCAWSVPHSSYNSPLHFGNGTRLTVT.

The chain has TRBV6-5 and TRBJ2-1; tentatively, D is TRBD1 or TRBD2 (5 bases each). The ends were cut back, 6 bases at V and 8 bases at J, with 11 bases in the middle. CDR3 length: 12 amino acids. CDR1 and CDR2 (germline): MNHEY, SVGAGI. CDR3 sequence reads: CASSLRGYEQFF. CDR3 sequence (DNA): TGTGCCAGCAGCCTCCGGGGCTATGAGCAGTTCTTC.

The chain joins TRBV19 to TRBJ1-1; D remains unclear. V dropped 4 bases and J dropped 4 bases, with 10 bases sitting between them. Germline V gives CDR1 LNHDA, CDR2 SQIVND (reference sequence). The CDR3 totals 13 residues. This chain's CDR3 is CASSTSGRTEAFF. CDR3 in DNA: TGTGCCAGTAGTACGAGTGGACGCACTGAAGCTTTCTTT.

The chain combines TRBV5-6 with TRBJ2-4; D perhaps matches TRBD2 (7 bases). The CDR3 covers 17 residues. V was clipped by 0 bases and J by 2 bases, with 15 bases between them. Germline CDR1 SGHDT, CDR2 YYEEEE. The CDR3 reads CASSLASVGGPKNIQYF. The CDR3 region has the DNA TGTGCCAGCAGCTTGGCTTCGGTGGGGGGGCCCAAAAACATTCAGTACTTC.

The chain has TRBV10-2 and TRBJ2-7; D could derive from TRBD1 or TRBD2 (7 bases each). This CDR3 comprises 14 residues. V lost 6 bases and J 4 bases, leaving 16 bases between the germline ends. Germline values: CDR1 WSHSY, CDR2 SAAADI. CDR3 residues: CASRDQGGGYEQYF. As DNA, the CDR3 is TGCGCCAGCAGAGACCAGGGGGGGGGATACGAGCAGTACTTC.

The CDR3 region is CASSPGYIATNEKLFF. The DNA of the CDR3 is TGTGCCAGCAGCCCAGGCTATATTGCAACTAATGAAAAACTGTTTTTT. The V call is TRBV7-9, the J call TRBJ1-4; D remains ambiguous. The CDR3 has 16 amino acids. V lost 5 bases and J lost 0, with 13 bases in between. CDR1 and CDR2 from the germline V gene are SEHNR and FQNEAQ (reference sequence).

The genes are TRBV5-6 and TRBJ1-5, with a possible D match to TRBD1 (5 bases). The V end lost 1 base, the J end lost 8 bases, and 13 bases lay between the germline ends. The CDR3 covers 14 residues. In germline, CDR1 is SGHDT, CDR2 YYEEEE. CDR3 sequence (DNA): TGTGCCAGCAGCTTGTTTCGGACACTTGAGCCCCAGCATTTT. Amino acids: CASSLFRTLEPQHF.

The chain uses TRBV2 and TRBJ2-7, with a possible D match to TRBD2 (6 bases). This CDR3 region has 15 residues. CDR1 and CDR2 from the germline V gene are SNHLY and FYNNEI. Trimming removed 7 bases from V and 3 bases from J, with 19 bases in between. CDR3 sequence: CASIGDRESGYEQYF. The CDR3 nucleotides are TGTGCCAGCATTGGCGACCGGGAGTCTGGCTACGAGCAGTACTTC.

The sample holds one count of this clone. The V gene is TRBV5-1, the J gene TRBJ2-1; the D gene could be TRBD1 or TRBD2 (5 bases each). There are 14 residues in the CDR3. The germline V gene encodes CDR1 SGHRS and CDR2 YFSETQ. V dropped 4 bases and J dropped 8 bases, with 16 bases sitting between them. CDR3 in amino acids: CASSPHGDGDEQFF. CDR3 nucleotides: TGCGCCAGCAGCCCTCACGGGGACGGGGATGAGCAGTTCTTC.

This clone was seen a handful of times. This chain connects TRBV4-1 to TRBJ1-5; perhaps TRBD1 as D (6 bases). This CDR3 contains 16 residues. Germline CDR1 MGHRA, CDR2 YSYEKL. V dropped 4 bases and J dropped 3 bases, with 16 bases sitting between them. The CDR3 region has the DNA TGCGCCAGCAGCCCTAAACAGGGTAATCTCAATCAGCCCCAGCATTTT. It encodes CASSPKQGNLNQPQHF.

The chain couples TRBV5-6 to TRBJ2-3; unclear D gene. The CDR3 is made up of 14 amino acids. The germline V gene has CDR1 SGHDT and CDR2 YYEEEE. V lost 3 bases to trimming and J lost 9 bases, with 17 bases between them. As DNA, the CDR3 is TGTGCCAGCAGCTCCGTCCCGGCGATCGGAACGCAGTATTTT. This sequence encodes CASSSVPAIGTQYF.

The V gene is TRBV18, the J gene TRBJ2-7; tentative D call: TRBD2 (5 bases). Germline V CDR1 and CDR2: KGHSH, LQKENI. This CDR3 spans 15 amino acids. The V gene lost 3 bases and the J gene lost 5 bases, with 17 bases spanning the gap. The CDR3 protein is CASSPWAGVEHEQYF. In nucleotides, the CDR3 is TGTGCCAGCTCACCCTGGGCCGGGGTTGAGCACGAGCAGTACTTC. The variable domain in full, with the rest retrieved from reference TRBV18 and TRBJ2-7, is NAGVMQNPRHLVRRRGQEARLRCSPMKGHSHVYWYRQLPEEGLKFMVYLQKENIIDESGMPKERFSAEFPKEGPSILRIQQVVRGDSAAYFCASSPWAGVEHEQYFGPGTRLTVT.

Comments on this clone: The junction departs from germline at one end; a sequencing error may be responsible. The rearrangement uses TRBV7-6 and TRBJ2-7, with TRBD2 matching over 9 bases. CDR1 is SGHVS and CDR2 is FNYEAQ in the germline V gene. The CDR3 sequence is 13 residues long. The CDR3 region has the DNA TGTGCCAGCAGCTTAGGGTTAGCGGGGGAGCGGTACTTC. Translated, it gives CASSLGLAGERYF.